The 15 T cell receptor beta chains presented below share a single source sample, sequenced in a study of T cells expressing NK-cell markers. TCRdb reanalyzed the 5' RACE reads and collapses them to one entry per CDR3 protein, without DNA. The data include about 460,000 distinct CDR3 sequences; the top ten clones carry more than 1.4%. The sequenced sample was blood T cells: a sorted CD56 or NKG2C T cell subset, CD4+ or CD8+ T cells, or bulk PBMC T cells (not recorded which). The receptors derive from a woman aged 50 to 60 in good health.

The chain recombines TRBV5-1 with TRBJ2-3; TCRdb selects TRBD1, and the lack of DNA leaves this call unchecked. Germline CDR1 reads SGHRS; CDR2 reads YFSETQ. This CDR3 region has 14 residues. CDR3 protein: CASNGGVLIDTQYF.

V and J are TRBV20-1 and TRBJ2-1; with no DNA, the TCRdb D assignment of TRBD2 cannot be verified. In germline, CDR1 is DFQATT, CDR2 SNEGSKA (reference sequence). This CDR3 has 15 residues. The CDR3 loop is CSASGAGGPGNEQFF.

V gene TRBV7-9 combines with J gene TRBJ2-1; TCRdb's assignment of TRBD2 cannot be checked, as there is no DNA. This CDR3 comprises 14 residues. CDR1 is SEHNR and CDR2 is FQNEAQ in the germline V gene (reference sequence). The CDR3 sequence is CASSLSERLNEQFF. The entire variable domain, with the rest obtained from reference TRBV7-9 and TRBJ2-1, is as follows: DTGVSQNPRHKITKRGQNVTFRCDPISEHNRLYWYRQTLGQGPEFLTYFQNEAQLEKSRLLSDRFSAERPKGSFSTLEIQRTEQGDSAMYLCASSLSERLNEQFFGPGTRLTVL.

The rearrangement joins TRBV29-1 to TRBJ1-1. From germline, CDR1 is SQVTM and CDR2 ANQGSEA. This CDR3 has 13 amino acids. CDR3 protein: CSVNDGLNTEAFF.

This chain uses TRBV12-3 or TRBV12-4 with TRBJ2-7; the TCRdb call, TRBD2, lacks DNA for checking. The CDR3 has 14 residues. The CDR3 is CASTERAGVNEQYF.

The chain combines TRBV20-1 with TRBJ2-7; there is no DNA to check the TCRdb D call of TRBD1. The CDR3 is 14 amino acids. The germline CDR1 and CDR2 sequences are DFQATT and SNEGSKA (reference sequence). The CDR3 here is CSARGNRGRYEQYF.

The chain employs TRBV2 and TRBJ2-1. Germline V gene sequence: CDR1 SNHLY, CDR2 FYNNEI. The CDR3 extends over 14 amino acids. CDR3: CASSQMQDHNEQFF. Full variable domain (rest looked up from reference TRBV2 and TRBJ2-1): EPEVTQTPSHQVTQMGQEVILRCVPISNHLYFYWYRQILGQKVEFLVSFYNNEISEKSEIFDDQFSVERPDGSNFTLKIRSTKLEDSAMYFCASSQMQDHNEQFFGPGTRLTVL.

This chain joins TRBV5-1 and TRBJ2-3. The CDR3 runs 13 residues. Germline lookup yields CDR1 SGHRS and CDR2 YFSETQ. The CDR3 loop is CASSPRPPDTQYF.

V usage is TRBV29-1 and J usage is TRBJ1-1. Per the germline V gene, CDR1 is SQVTM and CDR2 is ANQGSEA. This CDR3 comprises 14 residues. The CDR3 is CSVESGTGNTEAFF. Based on the CDR3 plus reference TRBV29-1 and TRBJ1-1, the full variable domain is SAVISQKPSRDICQRGTSLTIQCQVDSQVTMMFWYRQQPGQSLTLIATANQGSEATYESGFVIDKFPISRPNLTFSTLTVSNMSPEDSSIYLCSVESGTGNTEAFFGQGTRLTVV.

The gene calls are TRBV3-1 and TRBJ2-5; TCRdb's D call, TRBD2, is unchecked because there is no DNA. The CDR3 has 14 amino acids. Germline values: CDR1 LGHDT, CDR2 YNNKEL (reference sequence). CDR3 loop: CASSLKTSGETQYF.

J is TRBJ2-2 and V is TRBV11-1; the TCRdb D gene call, TRBD1, has no DNA to confirm it. The CDR3 sequence is 15 residues long. CDR1 is SGHAT and CDR2 is FQDESV in the germline V gene (reference sequence). CDR3 sequence reads: CASRKYRVNTGELFF.

The chain couples TRBV18 to TRBJ2-2; TCRdb proposes TRBD2, but this gene call is untestable without DNA. From germline, CDR1 is KGHSH and CDR2 LQKENI. This CDR3 is built from 15 residues. CDR3 residues: CASSPPAGSMRELFF. The entire variable domain, with the rest obtained from reference TRBV18 and TRBJ2-2, is as follows: NAGVMQNPRHLVRRRGQEARLRCSPMKGHSHVYWYRQLPEEGLKFMVYLQKENIIDESGMPKERFSAEFPKEGPSILRIQQVVRGDSAAYFCASSPPAGSMRELFFGEGSRLTVL.

The chain uses TRBV4-1 and TRBJ2-3. Germline V gene data show CDR1 as MGHRA and CDR2 as YSYEKL. The length of the CDR3 is 15 residues. CDR3 sequence: CASSQAHTKEDTQYF.

J is TRBJ1-6 and V is TRBV4-1; TCRdb designates TRBD1, a call that cannot be tested without DNA. Germline-derived CDR1 and CDR2 are MGHRA and YSYEKL. The CDR3 sequence is 16 residues long. The CDR3 spells CASSQTLGQANSPLHF.

The chain employs TRBV15 and TRBJ2-1; TCRdb selects TRBD1, and the lack of DNA leaves this call unchecked. This CDR3 is 17 amino acids long. In germline, CDR1 is LNHNV, CDR2 YYDKDF (reference sequence). CDR3 in amino acids: CATSRGAPLSSYNEQFF. Full variable domain (rest looked up from reference TRBV15 and TRBJ2-1): DAMVIQNPRYQVTQFGKPVTLSCSQTLNHNVMYWYQQKSSQAPKLLFHYYDKDFNNEADTPDNFQSRRPNTSFCFLDIRSPGLGDTAMYLCATSRGAPLSSYNEQFFGPGTRLTVL.